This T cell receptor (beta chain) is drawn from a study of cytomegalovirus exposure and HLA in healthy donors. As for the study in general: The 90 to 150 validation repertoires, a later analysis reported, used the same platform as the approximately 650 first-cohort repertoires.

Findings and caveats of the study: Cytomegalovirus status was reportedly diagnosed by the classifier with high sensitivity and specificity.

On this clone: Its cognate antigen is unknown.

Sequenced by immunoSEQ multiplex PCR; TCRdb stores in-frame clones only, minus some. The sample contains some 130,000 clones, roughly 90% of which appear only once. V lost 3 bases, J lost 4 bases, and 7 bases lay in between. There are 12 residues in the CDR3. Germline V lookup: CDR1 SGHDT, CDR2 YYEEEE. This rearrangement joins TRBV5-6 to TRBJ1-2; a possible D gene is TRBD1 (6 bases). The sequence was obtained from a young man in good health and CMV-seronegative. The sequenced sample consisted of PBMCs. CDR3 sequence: CASSYRAYGYTF. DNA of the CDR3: TGTGCCAGCAGCTACAGGGCCTATGGCTACACCTTC.